The rows below give T cell receptor beta chains drawn from one sample of a study of shared clonotypes between healthy human individuals. The repertoire was sequenced with immunoSEQ multiplex PCR; TCRdb's copy has only in-frame clones and lacks some. The table includes hundreds of thousands of clones, about 96% detected once. Sequences were obtained from naive CD8+ T cells sorted from blood. These receptors originate from a woman in her 30s in good health. CDR3s include the opening cysteine and the closing phenylalanine or tryptophan.

CDR3 length	V gene	J gene	CDR3 protein
12	TRBV5-6	TRBJ2-2	CASSVGLGELFF
15	TRBV27	TRBJ2-7	CASSLAGEAHYEQYF
13	TRBV28	TRBJ2-4	CASSRRGTDIQYF
14	TRBV5-4	TRBJ1-1	CASSTDTMNTEAFF
13	TRBV19	TRBJ2-2	CASSIWGAGELFF
14	TRBV27	NA	CASMRFQGSYEQYF
14	TRBV5-1	TRBJ2-1	CASSLEAGGGEQFF
12	TRBV29-1	TRBJ1-1	CSVAPLETEAFF
13	TRBV5-6	TRBJ2-7	CASSFGGDYEQYF
15	TRBV28	TRBJ2-7	CASSPGTGISYEQYF
15	TRBV7-6	TRBJ2-3	CASREGAGVGGTQYF
15	TRBV6-5	TRBJ1-4	CASRVARAWGEKLFF
13	TRBV6-5	TRBJ2-1	CASESAGRNEQFF
15	TRBV28	TRBJ2-7	CASLHIQGSPYEQYF
15	TRBV19	TRBJ2-7	CASSIQGPGSYEQYF
12	TRBV6-5	TRBJ2-7	CASSLSPYEQYF
14	TRBV28	TRBJ2-1	CASTLAGEGDEQFF
15	TRBV7-3	TRBJ2-3	CASSLFGGGKDTQYF
15	TRBV27	TRBJ2-2	CASSLSITGAGELFF
13	TRBV6-1	TRBJ1-1	CASSDRANTEAFF
12	TRBV6-6	TRBJ2-1	CASLAGDNEQFF
15	TRBV6-5	TRBJ2-5	CASSYSLRLKETQYF
11	TRBV28	TRBJ2-7	CASKSSYEQYF
15	TRBV28	TRBJ2-7	CASTDPSGASYEQYF
12	TRBV28	TRBJ2-7	CASRTQLYEQYF
14	TRBV5-6	TRBJ1-2	CASSLNTANYGYTF
11	TRBV27	TRBJ2-1	CASSTLDEQFF
14	TRBV11-2	TRBJ2-1	CASSLVAGYNEQFF
14	TRBV7-3	TRBJ2-1	CASSPGQGNTEQFF
15	TRBV7-2	TRBJ1-3	CASSVSGGLGNTIYF
15	TRBV15	TRBJ2-5	CATSIGTVNQETQYF
15	TRBV7-9	TRBJ2-5	CASSLGPVGEETQYF
16	TRBV28	TRBJ1-4	CASSRTGDATNEKLFF
13	TRBV2	TRBJ1-5	CASSERDNGPQHF
12	TRBV7-9	TRBJ2-3	CASSLGTDTQYF
16	TRBV5-4	TRBJ2-7	CASSFFGGRSSYEQYF
16	TRBV10-2	TRBJ2-5	CASMGFSGRDQETQYF
16	TRBV11-2	TRBJ2-1	CASSLDRGRAYNEQFF
17	TRBV27	TRBJ2-5	CASSFGLAGGPQQTQYF
13	TRBV5-6	NA	CASSLGAAYEQYF
11	TRBV5-4	TRBJ2-7	CASSWMDEQYF
15	TRBV4-1	TRBJ2-2	CASSQSVLSTGELFF